Below, 23 T cell receptor beta chains from the same sample are listed, as sequenced in a study of technical replicates of blood from a handful of donors. Sequenced by immunoSEQ multiplex PCR; TCRdb stores in-frame clones only, minus some. The sample has 60,000 to 90,000 clones, 92% seen once. The material sequenced was T cells isolated from PBMCs. Every receptor here comes from a human donor in good health.

This clone was observed a handful of times. V gene TRBV7-6 combines with J gene TRBJ1-4; D might be TRBD1 (6 bases). The germline V and J ends were trimmed by 1 base and 7 bases, with 7 bases remaining between them. The CDR3 sequence is 13 residues long. Germline loops: CDR1 SGHVS, CDR2 FNYEAQ. DNA of the CDR3: TGTGCCAGCAGCTTAGGGGGGCGTGAAAAACTGTTTTTT. It encodes CASSLGGREKLFF. Supplemented by reference TRBV7-6 and TRBJ1-4, the full variable domain reads GAGVSQSPRYKVTKRGQDVALRCDPISGHVSLYWYRQALGQGPEFLTYFNYEAQQDKSGLPNDRFSAERPEGSISTLTIQRTEQRDSAMYRCASSLGGREKLFFGSGTQLSVL.

The J gene is TRBJ2-2, the V gene TRBV27; a weak D match, TRBD2 (6 bases). In germline, CDR1 is MNHEY, CDR2 SMNVEV (reference sequence). V was clipped by 7 bases and J by 4 bases, with 10 bases between them. The CDR3 sequence is 13 residues long. CDR3 bases: TGTGCCAGCATCGGGGGTCGCACCGGGGAGCTGTTTTTT. This sequence encodes CASIGGRTGELFF.

This sequence joins TRBV27 and TRBJ1-1; D unresolved. V lost 7 bases and J lost 6, with 15 bases in between. CDR1 is MNHEY and CDR2 is SMNVEV in the germline V gene (reference sequence). CDR3 size: 13 residues. CDR3 coding DNA: TGTGCCAGCAACCGAGGTAACGGGGCTGAAGCTTTCTTT. Translation: CASNRGNGAEAFF.

The rearrangement uses TRBV27 and TRBJ1-1; no definite D call. V lost 5 bases to trimming and J lost 3 bases, with 10 bases between them. Per the germline V gene, CDR1 is MNHEY and CDR2 is SMNVEV (reference sequence). The CDR3 is 13 amino acids. The CDR3 coding sequence is TGTGCCAGCAGTCCTCGCGCCGACACTGAAGCTTTCTTT. It is translated as CASSPRADTEAFF.

The rearrangement joins TRBV10-2 to TRBJ1-1, with 9 bases aligning to TRBD1. V dropped 5 bases and J dropped 7; count of bases not matched to a gene: 11. The CDR3 consists of 15 residues. Germline loops: CDR1 WSHSY, CDR2 SAAADI. CDR3 residues: CASSQQGAKINEAFF. Here the CDR3 DNA reads TGCGCCAGCAGTCAACAGGGGGCGAAGATTAATGAAGCTTTCTTT.

This clone was seen a single time. The CDR3 bases are TGTGCCAGCAGTCTTATGCCGCTCAGCGACTATGGCTACACCTTC. Translating it yields CASSLMPLSDYGYTF. The chain is built from TRBV6-4 and TRBJ1-2; D gene uncertain. The CDR3 runs to 15 residues. Germline values: CDR1 MRHNA, CDR2 SNTAGT. Trimming shortened V by 5 bases and J by 3 bases, and 16 bases separated the two germline ends.

The V and J genes are TRBV18 and TRBJ1-5; a possible D gene is TRBD1 (5 bases). This CDR3 region has 14 residues. Germline lookup yields CDR1 KGHSH and CDR2 LQKENI. Deletions cut 3 bases from V and 3 bases from J, with 9 bases between. The CDR3 region is CASSPGHDNQPQHF. CDR3 sequence (DNA): TGTGCCAGCTCACCCGGACATGACAATCAGCCCCAGCATTTT.

The chain combines TRBV4-1 with TRBJ2-3; TRBD2 might be the D (6 bases). The V and J ends lost 1 base and 0 bases respectively, with 17 bases between them. CDR1 MGHRA and CDR2 YSYEKL come from the germline V gene. The CDR3 contains 18 residues. The CDR3 DNA sequence: TGCGCCAGCAGCCAAGTTGGGCCGGGGGTTATAAGCACAGATACGCAGTATTTT. This gives the protein CASSQVGPGVISTDTQYF.

The chain joins TRBV5-1 to TRBJ2-1; TRBD2 matches 15 bases. V trimming: 5 bases; J trimming: 9 bases; junction bases outside the gene matches: 12. From germline, CDR1 is SGHRS and CDR2 YFSETQ. The CDR3 is 17 amino acids. The DNA for the CDR3 is TGCGCCAGCAGGCCCGGGACTAGCGGGAGGTCCAACACTGAGCAGTTCTTC. It translates to CASRPGTSGRSNTEQFF.

The rearrangement links TRBV6-1 to TRBJ1-4; D uncertain. The CDR3 length is 14 residues. Germline V gene lookup returns CDR1 MNHNS and CDR2 SASEGT. Between the trimmed V and J ends, which lost 1 base and 6 bases, there was a span of 9 bases. As DNA, the CDR3 is TGTGCCAGCAGTGAAGTGACACCGGATGAAAAACTGTTTTTT. This codes for CASSEVTPDEKLFF.

The chain has TRBV30 and TRBJ1-1, with 10 bases that match TRBD1. The CDR3 has 13 amino acids. V shed 4 bases, J shed 3 bases, and the junction held 2 bases outside the gene matches. Germline-derived CDR1 and CDR2 are GTSNPN and SVGIG (reference sequence). CDR3 loop: CAWIGTGDTEAFF. The CDR3 DNA follows: TGTGCCTGGATTGGGACAGGGGACACTGAAGCTTTCTTT.

Of note for this clone: Other DNA sequences within the sample encode an identical CDR3. The chain carries TRBV7-9 and TRBJ2-7, with 7 bases that match TRBD2. The CDR3 is 13 amino acids. V shed 5 bases and J 3 bases; nucleotides not matched to a gene: 4. The V gene's germline CDR1 is SEHNR and CDR2 FQNEAQ (reference sequence). The DNA for the CDR3 is TGTGCCAGCAGCCGACGGGAGGACTACGAGCAGTACTTC. Encoded protein: CASSRREDYEQYF.

The chain combines TRBV10-1 with TRBJ2-7, with TRBD2 matching over 9 bases. V lost 9 bases to trimming and J lost 3 bases; unmatched junction nucleotides: 6. The CDR3 totals 13 residues. Per germline, CDR1 WNHNN and CDR2 SYGVQD (reference sequence). The CDR3 protein is CAREAGGYYEQYF. The CDR3 region has the DNA TGCGCCAGGGAAGCGGGAGGATACTACGAGCAGTACTTC.

The rearrangement links TRBV7-2 to TRBJ2-1; 10 positions agree with TRBD2. The junction had 9 bases not matched to a gene; V was cut back by 1 base and J by 6 bases. This CDR3 is 17 amino acids long. Germline V lookup: CDR1 SGHTA, CDR2 FQGNSA. The CDR3 DNA reads as TGTGCCAGCAGCTTAGGTCCCGCTAGCGGGAGCATCAATGAGCAGTTCTTC. Amino acid sequence: CASSLGPASGSINEQFF.

The J gene is TRBJ2-1, the V gene TRBV2, with a tentative D call TRBD2 (5 bases). The germline V and J ends were trimmed by 8 bases and 5 bases, with 19 bases remaining between them. CDR1 SNHLY and CDR2 FYNNEI come from the germline V gene. The CDR3 has 15 amino acids. The CDR3 sequence: CASGLGRGSNNEQFF. The CDR3 DNA follows: TGTGCCAGCGGCTTAGGTAGAGGGTCTAACAATGAGCAGTTCTTC.

This rearrangement joins TRBV2 to TRBJ1-1; 7 nucleotides match TRBD1. The CDR3 length is 14 residues. After removal of 6 bases from V and 8 bases from J, the junction contained 12 bases not matched to a gene. CDR1 SNHLY and CDR2 FYNNEI come from the germline V gene. CDR3: CASSTDRATLEAFF. The CDR3 nucleotides read TGTGCCAGCAGCACCGACAGGGCAACGCTAGAAGCTTTCTTT.

The gene calls are TRBV18 and TRBJ2-7; TRBD1 matches 11 bases. The CDR3 has 14 amino acids. Germline lookup yields CDR1 KGHSH and CDR2 LQKENI. Unmatched junction bases numbered 3, after V lost 6 bases and J lost 2 bases. DNA of the CDR3: TGTGCCAGCTCCCCGGGACAGGGGGCCTACGAGCAGTACTTC. Protein product: CASSPGQGAYEQYF.

The V gene is TRBV27, the J gene TRBJ2-1; possibly TRBD1 for D (5 bases). Looked up from germline, CDR1 is MNHEY and CDR2 is SMNVEV (reference sequence). V lost 4 bases and J lost 8, with 12 bases in between. The CDR3 has 13 residues. Here the CDR3 reads CASSSLSRDEQFF. In nucleotides, the CDR3 is TGTGCCAGCAGTTCGTTAAGCAGGGATGAGCAGTTCTTC.

This rearrangement joins TRBV4-1 to TRBJ1-2; D uncertain. V lost 1 base and J lost 2, with 8 bases in between. This CDR3 spans 14 amino acids. Germline-derived CDR1 and CDR2 are MGHRA and YSYEKL. As DNA, the CDR3 is TGCGCCAGCAGCCAAGGTACGAGGAACTATGGCTACACCTTC. It yields the protein CASSQGTRNYGYTF.

The chain couples TRBV7-8 to TRBJ1-2; the match to TRBD1 covers 9 bases. The CDR3 covers 14 residues. After removal of 5 bases from V and 8 bases from J, the junction contained 9 bases not matched to a gene. Germline V gene sequence: CDR1 SGHVS, CDR2 FQNEAQ. CDR3 sequence (DNA): TGTGCCAGCAGCAAGACGTGGACAGGGGACGGCTACACCTTC. Protein product: CASSKTWTGDGYTF.

This chain links TRBV4-1 with TRBJ2-5, with D tentatively TRBD2 (6 bases). Germline V gene data show CDR1 as MGHRA and CDR2 as YSYEKL. This CDR3 has 13 residues. Deletions cut 1 base from V and 5 bases from J, with 8 bases between. CDR3 residues: CASSQVLAETQYF. DNA of the CDR3: TGCGCCAGCAGCCAAGTACTAGCTGAGACCCAGTACTTC.

The DNA of the CDR3 is TGTGCCAGCAGCTTAGCGGGACAGGGGAATACTGAAGCTTTCTTT. Translation: CASSLAGQGNTEAFF. V gene TRBV7-2 combines with J gene TRBJ1-1; TRBD1 matches 10 bases. Germline CDR1 and CDR2: SGHTA and FQGNSA. Trimming at V came to 0 bases and at J to 5 bases, leaving 3 bases not matched to a gene. The CDR3 loop spans 15 amino acids. Filled out from reference TRBV7-2 and TRBJ1-1, the complete variable domain reads GAGVSQSPSNKVTEKGKDVELRCDPISGHTALYWYRQSLGQGLEFLIYFQGNSAPDKSGLPSDRFSAERTGGSVSTLTIQRTQQEDSAVYLCASSLAGQGNTEAFFGQGTRLTVV.

This chain links TRBV4-1 with TRBJ1-1; perhaps TRBD1 as D (6 bases). The ends were cut back, 1 base at V and 9 bases at J, with 9 bases in the middle. The germline gives CDR1 MGHRA, CDR2 YSYEKL. The CDR3 is 12 residues long. Here the CDR3 reads CASSQGTVQAFF. For the CDR3, the DNA is TGCGCCAGCAGCCAAGGGACAGTGCAAGCTTTCTTT.